The entry below gives a single TCR beta chain sequence along with its context. Antigen: not known. The data derive from a study of blood T cells in healthy people across ages. The CDR3 covers 13 residues. V dropped 7 bases and J dropped 4; count of bases not matched to a gene: 5. The germline gives CDR1 MDHEN, CDR2 SYDVKM. Notes on the study in general: Getting older went along with TCR beta diversity per million T cells dropping roughly linearly.

PCR was performed a second time for about 7 to 12 cycles using a sample-barcoded 5' primer and a J-beta primer mix. Using its own MiXCR run on the 5' RACE reads, TCRdb lists one record per CDR3 protein. Of 1 million or so distinct CDR3 sequences listed, about 25% are singletons. The same sample was also used in a study of T cells of mothers and their children. From that report: For cDNA synthesis, the complete extracted RNA was used (roughly 1.5 ug per 15 ul). Over 9.5 million reads per mother and roughly 3 million per child were obtained.

The TCR sequence derives from a girl aged 2-10 years in good health. The chain combines TRBV28 with TRBJ2-3; the match to TRBD2 covers 7 bases. Sequencing used blood. Here the CDR3 reads CASTSAGADTQYF. In nucleotides, the CDR3 is TGTGCCAGCACGAGCGCGGGAGCAGATACGCAGTATTTT.